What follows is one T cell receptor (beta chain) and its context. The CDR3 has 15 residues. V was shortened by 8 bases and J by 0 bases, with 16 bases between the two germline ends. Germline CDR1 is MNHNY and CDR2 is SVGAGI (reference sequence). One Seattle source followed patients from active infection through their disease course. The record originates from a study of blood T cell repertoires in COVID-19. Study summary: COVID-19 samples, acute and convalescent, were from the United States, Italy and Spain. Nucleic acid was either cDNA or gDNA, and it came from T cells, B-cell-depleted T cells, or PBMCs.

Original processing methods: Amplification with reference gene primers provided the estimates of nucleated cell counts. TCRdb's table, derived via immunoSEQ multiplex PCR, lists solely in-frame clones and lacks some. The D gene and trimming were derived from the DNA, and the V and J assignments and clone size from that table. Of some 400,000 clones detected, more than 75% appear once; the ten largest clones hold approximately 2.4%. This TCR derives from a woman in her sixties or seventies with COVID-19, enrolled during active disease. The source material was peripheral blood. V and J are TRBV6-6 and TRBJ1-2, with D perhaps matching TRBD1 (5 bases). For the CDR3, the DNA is TGTGCCAGCGGTCGTCAGGGTAGCTCTAACTATGGCTACACCTTC. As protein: CASGRQGSSNYGYTF.